This T cell receptor beta chain is drawn from a study of identical twins (dated by TCRdb to between 2015 and 2016). For the wider study: To test whether fetal clonotypes persist, this study deep-sequenced TCR alpha and beta repertoires from monozygotic twins, from unrelated adults of various ages, and from cord blood. To rule out contamination, the twin experiments were replicated at different times with different library preparation protocols. Overall results and qualifications from the work: Because the same donors could not be followed over many years, conclusions were based on cross-sectional statistical analysis. Fewer insertions were carried by abundant cord blood beta clonotypes, a similar but weaker trend appeared in young adult naive repertoires, and no such trend appeared in memory repertoires. Zero-insertion analyses could be partly confounded by invariant T cells such as MAIT and iNKT, though diverse VJ usage argued against such confounding for most clonotypes. In monozygotic twins, recombination models systematically underestimated out-of-frame TCR alpha sharing, but the models matched the sharing seen between unrelated individuals. Compared with coincidental sharing between unrelated individuals, an excess of low generation-probability sequences was observed among out-of-frame TCR alpha sequences shared between twins. Excess twin sharing in beta out-of-frame sequences was weaker because fewer shared sequences lowered the signal-to-noise ratio.

Every donor was a healthy Caucasian. The twin cohort comprised three pairs of female monozygotic twins, all aged roughly 18 to 29 years. Positive isolation kits from Invitrogen were used to isolate CD4+ and CD8+ T cell populations. The CDR3 covers 21 residues, taking in both the cysteine and the phenylalanine. The kept DNA is CDR3 alone, 63 bases in frame from the first base. CDR1 and CDR2, per the germline V gene (reference sequence), are SGHAT and FQDESV. V and J are truncated by 0 bases and 3 bases respectively, leaving an intervening sequence of 27 bases. This clonotype was counted a few times. Its antigen has not been determined. No much larger clonotype is one base removed from it; base qualities were not supplied. Library preparation was by 5' RACE. Data came from an Illumina HiSeq 2000. Template switching added a universal primer binding site, and the final cDNA carried a unique molecular identifier that allowed TCR cDNA molecules to be counted accurately. First-strand cDNA for TCR alpha and beta chains was synthesized from specific primers in the conserved constant-segment region. To control for contamination, each cDNA library was double barcoded with a SMART-Mk sample barcode plus Illumina barcodes. Two successive PCR steps introduced TruSeq adapter sequences along with Illumina sample barcodes. TCR alpha and beta cDNA libraries were sequenced on the Illumina HiSeq platform with custom primers. In the paper's pipeline: Raw reads were processed with MiGEC to extract unique molecular identifiers, and MiXCR was used to determine CDR3 positions. Recombination models were inferred per individual with the repgenHMM and IGoR tools using an EM algorithm. Shared clonotype analysis was performed with the tcR package in R, normalizing sharing by the product of cloneset sizes. Out-of-frame nonproductive sequences were analyzed to study raw recombination free of thymic and clonal selection effects. The public reads were reprocessed in TCRdb via fastp at Q25 and MiXCR, keeping in-frame beta chains. Every CDR3 protein is listed once, alongside the most common genes and DNA of its rows. TCRdb, not the original authors, processed these V and J calls. Recorded for this sample are hundreds of thousands of distinct CDR3 sequences; approximately 25% of them occurred a single time. 2.9% of the sample is held by the ten biggest clonotypes.

This sample also appeared in a second study, on T cells expressing NK-cell markers. The second study also describes: Three sorted T-cell subsets (CD3+CD56+NKG2C+, CD3+CD56+NKG2C- and CD3+CD56-NKG2C+) from fewer than 10 donors had their TCR beta-chain repertoires profiled. Among the eight sequenced donors, only one was HCMV-seronegative, while the other seven were HCMV-seropositive. In several experiments an anti-gammadeltaTCR antibody was added to restrict sorting to alphabetaTCR-expressing T cells. In six donors, the dominant CD3+CD56+NKG2C+ clonotypes were found to rank among the top 10 CD8+ clonotypes and to make up roughly 1.0-7.0% of CD8+ T cells. Those dominant clonotypes were again the most abundant among CD3+CD56-NKG2C+ cells in four donors, at about 25-65%. Whether the expanded NKG2C-expressing T cell clones were specific for HCMV antigens remained unclear. All eight donors whose samples were sequenced were randomly selected healthy volunteers, three of them men and five women. HCMV-specific IgG was detected in serum with a commercial ELISA kit to determine HCMV serostatus. MIGEC was used to demultiplex reads and group the reads by UMI, and MiTCR was used to assemble and quantify clonotypes. To exclude erroneous sequences, only TCR cDNA sequences supported by at least two reads were retained. The tcR package was used for downstream repertoire analysis, and clonotypes were matched across fractions by CDR3 nucleotide sequence plus V segment. VDJmatch was used to annotate antigen specificity against VDJdb, with one amino acid substitution allowed in CDR3.

This receptor was obtained from a young woman in good health. The sample consisted of CD4+ T cells sorted from blood. This chain joins TRBV11-1 to TRBJ2-1; the D segment is perhaps TRBD1 or TRBD2, each sharing 5 matched bases. The CDR3 loop reads CASSLALRSGPSSGGYNEQFF. The bases read TGTGCCAGCAGCTTAGCCCTCCGGAGCGGACCTTCTTCTGGGGGCTACAATGAGCAGTTCTTC.